This T cell receptor beta chain was captured by sequencing in a study of beta chain features in type 1 diabetes. Study-level points and caveats: There was a moderate but significant shortening of TCRB CDR3s in all four CD4+ subsets of Type 1 diabetes patients.

Every isolated RNA sample was fully reverse transcribed, so sequencing captured expressed TCRB transcripts. TCRdb keeps only in-frame clones here, not all; method: immunoSEQ multiplex PCR. The sample shows around 150,000 clones, around 63% of them seen only once. Regarding this clone: Its antigen is not identified.

CDR3 length: 16 amino acids. The junction had 5 bases not matched to a gene; V was cut back by 0 bases and J by 3 bases. Germline V gene data show CDR1 as SGHDN and CDR2 as FVKESK. The sample was naive CD4+ T cells from blood. This receptor was identified in a man younger than 45 with type 1 diabetes. V and J are TRBV14 and TRBJ2-7; TRBD2 aligns across 10 bases. This CDR3 reads CASSQDPGLADYEQYF. The CDR3 DNA follows: TGTGCCAGCAGCCAAGACCCCGGACTAGCGGACTACGAGCAGTACTTC.